This T cell receptor beta chain stems from a study of shared clonotypes between healthy human individuals. Clones were sequenced by immunoSEQ multiplex PCR, and TCRdb holds only the in-frame ones, with some missing. The repertoire holds around 2.5 million clones, approximately 94% seen once, with 0.36% in the top ten. The germline gives CDR1 SNHLY, CDR2 FYNNEI. Trimming shortened V by 7 bases and J by 1 base, and 14 bases separated the two germline ends. The length of the CDR3 is 15 residues. This clone appeared once. The sample taken for sequencing was naive CD4+ T cells from PBMCs. Subset: CD45RA+ positively selected. The chain uses TRBV2 and TRBJ1-3; D unresolved. The TCR was taken from a man between 18 and 29 years old in good health. Some clones in this sample may be carry-over from other donors' samples. The DNA for the CDR3 is TGTGCCAGCACCAGGAACTTCGGGTCTGGAAACACCATATATTTT. Amino acid sequence: CASTRNFGSGNTIYF.